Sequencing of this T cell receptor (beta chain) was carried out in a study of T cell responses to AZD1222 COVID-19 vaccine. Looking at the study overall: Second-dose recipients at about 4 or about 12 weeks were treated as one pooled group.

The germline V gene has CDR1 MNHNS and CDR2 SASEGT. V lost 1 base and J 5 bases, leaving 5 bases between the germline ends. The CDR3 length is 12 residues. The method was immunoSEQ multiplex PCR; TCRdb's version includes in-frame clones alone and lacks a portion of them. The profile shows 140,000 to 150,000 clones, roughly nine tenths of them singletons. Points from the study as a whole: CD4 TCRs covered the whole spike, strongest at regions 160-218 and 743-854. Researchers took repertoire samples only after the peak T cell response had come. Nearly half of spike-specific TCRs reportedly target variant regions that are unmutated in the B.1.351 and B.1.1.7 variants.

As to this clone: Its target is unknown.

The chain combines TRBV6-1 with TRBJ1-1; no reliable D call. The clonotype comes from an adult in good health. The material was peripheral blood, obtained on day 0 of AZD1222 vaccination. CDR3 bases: TGTGCCAGCAGTGAAGTTGTGACTGAAGCTTTCTTT. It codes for CASSEVVTEAFF.